The following is a T cell receptor beta chain sequence with its context. Its antigen is unidentified. One end of the junction is discordant with germline, which a read error may explain. The entry originates in a study of cytomegalovirus exposure and HLA in healthy donors. For the study at large: A preliminary data release comprised about 85 million unique TCRs obtained from HLA-typed donors.

Whole-study results and caveats: A later analysis showed that HLA-associated TCR beta chains had undergone more clonal expansion than equally common others. Rarity marked most TCR sequences, yet some public TCRs occurred in many donors.

In germline, CDR1 is SSHAT, CDR2 FNYEAQ (reference sequence). The CDR3 loop spans 14 amino acids. The PCR had 60 Vbeta and 13 Jbeta primers. Methods used by the authors: In a later analysis, of 79 million or so unique beta chains, some 10 million appeared in at least two donors. Produced via immunoSEQ multiplex PCR; TCRdb's table is partial and in-frame only. The V and J calls and clone size are taken from that table; D and trimming were inferred from the DNA. The sample lists 140,000 to 150,000 clones; roughly 79% were seen once. The receptor was derived from a woman in her sixties or seventies in good health and CMV-seropositive. Sequences were obtained from PBMCs. The rearrangement links TRBV7-7 to TRBJ2-1; the match to TRBD2 covers 14 bases. The DNA of the CDR3 is TGTGCTAGCAGCTCGGGACTAGCGGGAGTTGAGCAGTTCTTC. Its protein is CASSSGLAGVEQFF.